Sequencing of this T cell receptor beta chain was carried out in a study of stem cell transplantation in POMP-related autoinflammatory disease. Study-level background: Before transplant, CD4+ T cells skewed naive and CD8+ proportions were low. DNA chimerism showed 100% graft donor engraftment of neutrophils and platelets through one year.

Germline lookup yields CDR1 MNHEY and CDR2 SVGAGI. The CDR3 has 14 amino acids. Trimming took 6 bases from V and 6 from J, leaving 17 bases between them. Regarding this clone: Its antigen is not identified.

The table came from immunoSEQ multiplex PCR; TCRdb's copy has only in-frame clones and leaves some out. The table lists over 60,000 clones, roughly 90% of them singletons, with 0.55% to 0.85% in the top ten. The study, taken as a whole, reports: A trend toward lower repertoire diversity and greater clonality appeared in every analyzed T-cell subset of PRAID patients. Unique TRB V-J gene pairings were limited in number in patients with PRAID.

This receptor was taken from a human patient with POMP-related autoinflammation and immune dysregulation (PRAID). A subset of T cells may come from the graft donor. The V gene is TRBV6-5, the J gene TRBJ1-2; unclear D gene. Sequences were derived from CD4+ T cells from PBMCs, sampled after stem cell transplantation. The CDR3 reads CASRAFFGSDGYTF. In DNA, the CDR3 is TGTGCCAGCAGAGCCTTCTTCGGGAGCGATGGCTACACCTTC.